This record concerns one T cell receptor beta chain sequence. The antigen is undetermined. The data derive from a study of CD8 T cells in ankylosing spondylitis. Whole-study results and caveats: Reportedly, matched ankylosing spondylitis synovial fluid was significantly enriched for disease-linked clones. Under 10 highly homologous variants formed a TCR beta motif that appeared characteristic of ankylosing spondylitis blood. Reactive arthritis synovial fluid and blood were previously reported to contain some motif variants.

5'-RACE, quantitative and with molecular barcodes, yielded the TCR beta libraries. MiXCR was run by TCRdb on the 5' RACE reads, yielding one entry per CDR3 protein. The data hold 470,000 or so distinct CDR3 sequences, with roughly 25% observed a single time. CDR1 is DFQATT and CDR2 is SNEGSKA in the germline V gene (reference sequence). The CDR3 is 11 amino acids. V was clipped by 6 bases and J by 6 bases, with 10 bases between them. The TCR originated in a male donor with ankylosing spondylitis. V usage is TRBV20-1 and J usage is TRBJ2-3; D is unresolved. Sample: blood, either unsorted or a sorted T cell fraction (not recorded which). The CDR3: CSAADFDTQYF. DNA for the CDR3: TGCAGTGCGGCAGACTTTGATACGCAGTATTTT.